This TCR beta chain was captured in a study of blood T cell repertoires in COVID-19. Across the whole study: The United States, Italy and Spain were the sources of the acute and convalescent COVID-19 samples. T cells, B-cell-depleted T cells, or PBMCs provided the cDNA or gDNA that served as material.

Original processing notes: Using reference gene primer amplification, nucleated cell counts were estimated. Using immunoSEQ multiplex PCR, the repertoire was profiled, and TCRdb retains in-frame clones only, with some absent. From that table come the V and J calls and clone size; the DNA was used to work out D and trimming. The data hold roughly 190,000 clones, with approximately 80% observed a single time. This CDR3 is built from 14 residues. Germline assignment: CDR1 GTSNPN and CDR2 SVGIG (reference sequence). The V and J ends lost 3 bases and 5 bases respectively, with 13 bases between them. The chain joins TRBV30 to TRBJ1-4; D not resolved. This sequence originates from a woman aged 45-59 years with acute or convalescent COVID-19. The specimen sequenced was peripheral blood. CDR3 bases: TGTGCCTGGAGCTATGCAGGCTCCAATGAAAAACTGTTTTTT. Translating it yields CAWSYAGSNEKLFF.